The entry that follows covers one TCR beta chain sequence. As yet, its antigen is unknown. These data originate in a study of T cells in Graves' hyperthyroidism and ophthalmopathy. Study-wide background: Peripheral blood draws took place at initial diagnosis, ahead of any treatment. Study-wide results and limits: Most thyroid-expanded clonotypes above 0.001 were also found in blood.

Diagnoses rested on clinical symptoms, serum thyroxine and TRAb, thyroid ultrasound and orbital computed tomography. TCR beta CDR3 regions were amplified from RNA. HTBI primers were used for first-round RT-PCR of the TCR CDR3. TCRdb re-analysed the multiplex PCR reads in MiXCR, keeping a single row per CDR3 protein. The top ten hold 3% to 4% of the sample, which has approximately 620,000 distinct CDR3 sequences, approximately 15% seen once. From germline, CDR1 is SGHTA and CDR2 FQGNSA. With 0 bases removed from V and 1 base from J, the gap between germline ends came to 10 bases. This CDR3 is 16 amino acids long.

Sequences were obtained from blood. V gene TRBV7-2 combines with J gene TRBJ2-1; D might be TRBD2 (5 bases). This sequence originates from a woman aged 40 to 50 with Graves' ophthalmopathy. The CDR3 DNA sequence: TGTGCCAGCAGCTTAGCATCCGGGGTTTCCTACAATGAGCAGTTCTTC. As protein: CASSLASGVSYNEQFF.